This T cell receptor beta chain derives from a study of radiation and T cells in renal cell carcinoma (dated by TCRdb to about 2020). Broadly, across the study: The samples were obtained from a clinical trial, where primary renal cell carcinomas were treated with 15 Gy stereotactic body radiation therapy and then removed by nephrectomy 4 weeks afterward. Across all 50 or so samples, several million unique CDR3 nucleotide sequences encoding roughly 2.7 million unique CDR3 amino acid sequences were identified. A total of around 50 samples underwent TCR beta sequencing, made up of about 26 tumors and around 27 peripheral blood samples.

The sample's time point label is to be understood as: blood 2 weeks post-SBRT. The meaning of the sample's treatment or condition label: 15 Gy SBRT to primary tumor, nephrectomy 4 weeks later. Serial peripheral blood from radiation-treated patients was sampled at baseline, 2 weeks and 4 weeks after SBRT to track tumor-enriched clonotypes. Every patient had renal cell carcinoma of clear cell pathology. The QIAamp DNA Blood Mini Kit (Qiagen) was used to prepare genomic DNA for TCR sequencing. Samples were included in the analyses only if all quality control checks were passed. On this clone itself: The antigen it recognizes is unknown. The input lacks base qualities; no much larger clone sits a single base away.

What the work shows at the level of the full study, not this receptor alone: Because the trial had a single-armed design, the trial could not examine how radiation dose or scheduling affected the TCR repertoire. Dynamics of the blood repertoire were not tracked past 4 weeks after treatment. Because pretreatment tumor biopsies were not available, the study could not determine whether clonotypes were already present within the tumor at baseline. An increase in top tumor clonotypes in blood was observed from baseline to 2 weeks post-radiation, followed by contraction by 4 weeks, which was taken to suggest transient expansion of tumor-resident clones.

The immunoSEQ kit was used, according to the manufacturer's recommendations, to generate TCR beta libraries from genomic DNA. To prepare the libraries, a first multiplex PCR with proprietary primers was run, followed by a second PCR that added unique barcodes, and a bead cleanup was done after each round. Each sample batch included a kit-provided positive control reaction and a negative control reaction. The final libraries were assessed on an Agilent 4200 TapeStation D1000 ScreenTape, pooled by volume, and quantified by qPCR. Sequencing was performed on an Illumina NextSeq500 using a MidOutput 150-cycle cartridge, with 156 Read1 cycles, 15 Index1 cycles, and the kit custom primers. The pooled library was loaded at roughly 1 pM, and about 19% PhiX control was spiked in. The authors' pipeline ran thus. The vendor-processed data were analyzed in R, and a clonotype was defined as all T cells that share the same CDR3 nucleotide sequence. In the clone abundance analyses, frequencies were normalized to the 10,000 most abundant clones in each sample. Before analysis, public T cell clones were removed, and these numbered fewer than five per sample on average. Tumor-enriched clonotypes and baseline blood-enriched clonotypes were defined as those with an abundance difference of at least 32-fold between compartments. Clonotypes expanded or contracted between blood time points were identified with a beta-binomial differential abundance model. Similarity between tumor and blood repertoires was quantified using the Baroni-Urbani and Buser coefficient, and groups were compared with two-tailed Wilcoxon tests in R. Entries here come from immuneACCESS through TCRdb and include only in-frame sequences with V and J called. Some clones fail to appear in such tables; in the studies checked, an unresolved V gene covers under half of the shortfall, and the cause of the remainder is unknown. V and J calls and clone size are given by that table; D and trimming were obtained from the DNA. This sample gives 120,000 or so clones in total; 81% of them show up just once. The leading ten clones occupy 5.8% of the sample.

The germline V gene specifies MGHRA as CDR1 and YSYEKL as CDR2. Relative to germline, V is 4 bases shorter and J is 5 bases shorter, with 9 bases between their ends. Measured from the cysteine to the phenylalanine, the CDR3 is 12 residues long. Only the CDR3 DNA stays, 36 bases, in frame from base 1. The receptor's source is a man between 50 and 59 years old with renal cell carcinoma. Rearrangement joined TRBV4-1 to TRBJ2-7; the D gene cannot be resolved reliably. The sequencing used blood, collected from a patient whose treatment included radiotherapy and nephrectomy. The CDR3 in this case is CASSPTGNEQYF. In nucleotide form, the sequence is TGCGCCAGCAGCCCTACGGGTAACGAGCAGTACTTC.